This section outlines one T cell receptor beta chain sequence together with its context. Antigen specificity is unknown. TCR beta VDJ and CDR3 were profiled, and genomic DNA was the template. TCRdb passed the reads through MiXCR, listing each CDR3 protein once. The sample lists roughly 180,000 distinct CDR3 sequences; around 66% were seen once. The sample comes from a study of CD8+CD57+ T cells in acquired aplastic anemia. Study information: Roughly 3 ug was the average amount of DNA from sorted CD4+ and CD8+ cells. Overall study findings and caveats: Statistical testing detected no significant gap in CD8+ Simpson's diversity between patients and controls. It was found that approximately 29 CD8+ CDR3 sequences were shared between patients and controls.

This clonotype was obtained from a human donor with severe aplastic anemia or a healthy control (not recorded which). The specimen sequenced was sorted CD4+, CD8+, or CD8+CD57+ T cells (not recorded which) from PBMCs.

Here the CDR3 DNA reads TGTGCCAGCAGTCGGACTCGAAACAATGAGCAGTTCTTC. Protein product: CASSRTRNNEQFF. The rearrangement joins TRBV6-5 to TRBJ2-1; TRBD2 is a possible D gene (5 bases). V was trimmed by 5 bases and J by 5 bases, leaving 10 bases between them. The CDR3 runs 13 residues. The germline V gene has CDR1 MNHEY and CDR2 SVGAGI.